What follows describes a single TCR beta chain. It has no known antigen specificity. No much larger clone exists at a distance of one base, and base qualities are not known. Sequenced on an Illumina HiSeq 2500. TCR beta libraries were prepared by quantitative 5'-RACE with molecular barcodes. Turning to the authors' computational methods: A new computational method, built on a probabilistic model of VDJ rearrangement, was used to identify disease-linked TCR variants. TCRdb applied fastp at Q25 and MiXCR to the public reads, then kept only in-frame beta chains. A single entry per CDR3 protein holds the most common genes and DNA from its merged rows. These V and J calls rely on TCRdb rather than the paper's analysis. The sample table contains roughly 240,000 distinct CDR3 sequences; only one count was recorded for 8% to 9% of them. Roughly 5% of the sample is held by the ten biggest clonotypes. These data come from a study of CD8 T cells in ankylosing spondylitis (dated by TCRdb to about 2017). For the study in its entirety: T cell receptor beta repertoires were profiled in healthy donors and ankylosing spondylitis patients so that disease-linked TCR variants could be found. The full study cohort was made up of 25 to 30 ankylosing spondylitis patients and 108 healthy donors. Peripheral blood samples were taken, and synovial fluid was additionally collected from ankylosing spondylitis patients. The investigation overall reported the following: Some motif variants had previously been reported in the synovial fluid and blood of reactive arthritis patients, which suggests shared mechanisms of disease initiation. The disease-linked clones had a CD8+ phenotype and were found at relatively low frequencies in peripheral blood. The disease-linked clones were reported as significantly enriched in matched synovial fluid samples from ankylosing spondylitis patients. A TCR beta motif made up of several highly homologous amino acid variants appeared to be characteristic of blood from ankylosing spondylitis patients.

This receptor was identified in a female donor with ankylosing spondylitis or in good health (not recorded which). Sequenced input: blood, either unsorted or a sorted T cell fraction (not recorded which).

CDR3 protein: CASSLLRGGTSYEQYF. DNA sequence: TGTGCCAGCAGTCTCCTCCGGGGGGGAACCTCCTACGAGCAGTACTTC. The chain employs TRBV2 and TRBJ2-7, with 8 bases matching TRBD2. The CDR3 spans 16 residues, from the cysteine through the phenylalanine. Only the CDR3 portion is preserved as DNA: 48 bases, with reading frame beginning at the first base. For this chain, trimming is 5 bases at the V end and 0 bases at the J end, and the number of junction bases without a gene match is 9. The germline V gene encodes CDR1 SNHLY and CDR2 FYNNEI.